One and the same sample provided the 29 T cell receptor beta chains below, sequenced in a study of PD-1 blockade in classical Hodgkin lymphoma. Time point denoted: cycle 4 day 1 (C4D1), after more than five weeks of nivolumab. Relapse after autologous stem cell transplantation occurred in every patient, and brentuximab vedotin exposure varied. Generated by immunoSEQ multiplex PCR, the TCRdb table keeps only in-frame clones and is missing some. The sample comprises about 33,000 clones, roughly 76% of which are singletons, and about 3.9% rests with the top ten. This sample comprised peripheral blood mononuclear cells (PBMCs), obtained before the fourth cycle of nivolumab. The receptor source for this set is a human donor with classical Hodgkin lymphoma.

The V and J genes are TRBV27 and TRBJ2-3; D unclear. Trimming removed 5 bases at V and 3 bases at J, with 9 bases between. Germline V gene lookup returns CDR1 MNHEY and CDR2 SMNVEV (reference sequence). This CDR3 has 13 amino acids. CDR3 DNA sequence: TGTGCCAGCAGTCCAAAAGCGACAGATACGCAGTATTTT. The encoded protein is CASSPKATDTQYF.

A few counts support this clone. The rearrangement uses TRBV5-5 and TRBJ1-4, with unresolved D. The CDR3 sequence is 14 residues long. Trimming removed 7 bases from V and 5 bases from J, with 15 bases in between. From germline, CDR1 is SGHKS and CDR2 YYEKEE (reference sequence). The CDR3, as DNA: TGTGCCAGCGGCTCGGAAGACTTCAATGAAAAACTGTTTTTT. This sequence encodes CASGSEDFNEKLFF. Combining the CDR3 with reference TRBV5-5 and TRBJ1-4 gives the whole variable domain DAGVTQSPTHLIKTRGQQVTLRCSPISGHKSVSWYQQVLGQGPQFIFQYYEKEERGRGNFPDRFSARQFPNYSSELNVNALLLGDSALYLCASGSEDFNEKLFFGSGTQLSVL.

The chain employs TRBV5-5 and TRBJ1-2, with D possibly being TRBD1 (5 bases). Between the trimmed V and J ends, which lost 2 bases and 12 bases, there was a span of 14 bases. Germline V gives CDR1 SGHKS, CDR2 YYEKEE (reference sequence). This CDR3 contains 12 residues. Here the CDR3 DNA reads TGTGCCAGCAGCTTACCGGGACCTCCAGACACCTTC. Its protein is CASSLPGPPDTF.

By share of the sample, this clone is medium-sized. The chain links TRBV10-3 to TRBJ1-5; TRBD1 agrees at 10 bases. CDR3 length equals 15 residues. Looked up from germline, CDR1 is ENHRY and CDR2 is SYGVKD. The V gene end was trimmed by 3 bases and the J gene end by 2 bases; junction bases not matched to a gene: 1. CDR3 amino acids: CAISDGTGGNQPQHF. The CDR3 DNA sequence: TGTGCCATCAGTGACGGGACAGGGGGCAATCAGCCCCAGCATTTT.

By frequency in the sample, this clone is medium-sized. The chain employs TRBV18 and TRBJ2-2; no reliable D call. Trimming pared 2 bases from V and 8 bases from J, leaving 6 bases between. Germline V gives CDR1 KGHSH, CDR2 LQKENI. CDR3 length equals 12 residues. The CDR3 DNA follows: TGTGCCAGCTCACCATTACCAGGGGAGCTGTTTTTT. Translation gives CASSPLPGELFF.

The chain is built from TRBV7-6 and TRBJ1-1; D is uncertain. The germline V gene encodes CDR1 SGHVS and CDR2 FNYEAQ. Trimming removed 7 bases from V and 1 base from J, with 10 bases in between. The CDR3 consists of 13 residues. The CDR3, as DNA: TGTGCCAGCACCGAAGGGAGGAACACTGAAGCTTTCTTT. It translates to CASTEGRNTEAFF.

The chain couples TRBV27 to TRBJ1-1; 10 positions match TRBD1. The CDR3 extends over 15 amino acids. V was clipped by 4 bases and J by 3 bases; unmatched bases: 5. Germline V gene data show CDR1 as MNHEY and CDR2 as SMNVEV (reference sequence). The CDR3 DNA sequence: TGTGCCAGCAGTTGGGACAGGGGTGAGGACACTGAAGCTTTCTTT. Translating it yields CASSWDRGEDTEAFF.

The rearrangement links TRBV2 to TRBJ2-2, with D possibly being TRBD1 or TRBD2 (5 bases each). Germline V CDR1 and CDR2: SNHLY, FYNNEI. V was pared by 0 bases and J by 3 bases, with 20 bases between. The length of the CDR3 is 19 residues. The CDR3 DNA follows: TGTGCCAGCAGTGAAGCCAAATCCGCGTCCGGGGCACACACCGGGGAGCTGTTTTTT. Translation gives CASSEAKSASGAHTGELFF.

This clone was observed a few times. V gene TRBV28 combines with J gene TRBJ2-3; D possibly corresponds to TRBD2 (6 bases). Between the trimmed V and J ends, which lost 2 bases and 2 bases, there was a span of 11 bases. Germline assignment: CDR1 MDHEN and CDR2 SYDVKM. The CDR3 is 15 residues long. In nucleotides, the CDR3 is TGTGCCAGCAGTTTAATAGCGGAAATCACAGATACGCAGTATTTT. It codes for CASSLIAEITDTQYF.

V usage is TRBV6-5 and J usage is TRBJ2-1; D ambiguous. CDR3 length: 11 residues. V lost 2 bases to trimming and J lost 8 bases, with 4 bases between them. Germline V gives CDR1 MNHEY, CDR2 SVGAGI. The CDR3 protein is CASSYVDEQFF. In DNA, the CDR3 is TGTGCCAGCAGTTACGTTGATGAGCAGTTCTTC.

This clone was seen more than once but under ten times. The rearrangement joins TRBV29-1 to TRBJ1-1, with 8 bases identical to TRBD1. J lost 1 base, V lost 7 bases, and 5 bases had no gene match. The CDR3 is 13 amino acids. CDR1 is SQVTM and CDR2 is ANQGSEA in the germline V gene. The CDR3 is CSARTGWNTEAFF. CDR3 sequence (DNA): TGCAGCGCCCGGACAGGGTGGAACACTGAAGCTTTCTTT.

This chain joins TRBV6-5 and TRBJ2-3; the D gene could be TRBD1 or TRBD2 (5 bases each). This CDR3 spans 12 amino acids. Germline V gene sequence: CDR1 MNHEY, CDR2 SVGAGI. The V gene lost 6 bases and the J gene lost 11 bases, with 15 bases spanning the gap. The CDR3 region has the DNA TGTGCCAGCAGCCGACCCCAGGGAGAGCAGTATTTT. Encoded protein: CASSRPQGEQYF.

J is TRBJ2-7 and V is TRBV7-3; TRBD2 might be the D (5 bases). Trimming left V 1 base short and J 2 bases short, with 15 bases between. From germline, CDR1 is SGHTA and CDR2 FQGTGA. The CDR3 spans 16 residues. As DNA, the CDR3 is TGTGCCAGCAGCTTAAACCCCCCGGGAACTGCCTACGAGCAGTACTTC. Protein product: CASSLNPPGTAYEQYF.

This clone is judged medium-sized. The same CDR3 can be traced to other DNA sequences in this sample. The genes are TRBV27 and TRBJ1-2; tentative D call: TRBD1 (5 bases). Germline CDR1 MNHEY, CDR2 SMNVEV (reference sequence). V shed 0 bases and J shed 2 bases, with 7 bases lying between them. The CDR3 consists of 14 residues. The DNA of the CDR3 is TGTGCCAGCAGTTTATCGGCAGGGAACTATGGCTACACCTTC. Its protein is CASSLSAGNYGYTF.

In this sample, this clone turned up once. V usage is TRBV28 and J usage is TRBJ2-2, with a possible D match to TRBD1 (6 bases). V lost 6 bases, J lost 7 bases, and 24 bases lay in between. The CDR3 runs to 17 residues. Germline V gene sequence: CDR1 MDHEN, CDR2 SYDVKM. The CDR3: CASRAPGVLRLGGELFF. Here the CDR3 DNA reads TGTGCCAGCAGGGCCCCAGGGGTTCTACGGCTCGGCGGGGAGCTGTTTTTT.

The chain combines TRBV10-3 with TRBJ1-3; D gene unclear. The V and J ends lost 6 bases and 0 bases respectively, with 12 bases between them. Germline CDR1 reads ENHRY; CDR2 reads SYGVKD. The CDR3 has 15 residues. The CDR3 is CAISKVGSSGNTIYF. Here the CDR3 DNA reads TGTGCCATCAGCAAAGTGGGCAGCTCTGGAAACACCATATATTTT.

This chain joins TRBV5-5 and TRBJ1-5; D not certain. Trimming shortened V by 0 bases and J by 9 bases, and 16 bases separated the two germline ends. The CDR3 runs to 15 residues. Germline V gene lookup returns CDR1 SGHKS and CDR2 YYEKEE (reference sequence). The CDR3 loop is CASSLGVMLSRPQHF. CDR3 in DNA: TGTGCCAGCAGCTTGGGTGTTATGCTTTCTCGGCCCCAGCATTTT. Looking up the rest from reference TRBV5-5 and TRBJ1-5 gives the full variable domain: DAGVTQSPTHLIKTRGQQVTLRCSPISGHKSVSWYQQVLGQGPQFIFQYYEKEERGRGNFPDRFSARQFPNYSSELNVNALLLGDSALYLCASSLGVMLSRPQHFGDGTRLSIL.

This clone was seen a few times. This rearrangement joins TRBV19 to TRBJ1-1; D not certain. V was shortened by 9 bases and J by 0 bases, with 11 bases between the two germline ends. The CDR3 has 13 amino acids. Germline V CDR1 and CDR2: LNHDA, SQIVND (reference sequence). CDR3 sequence reads: CASGMGMNTEAFF. The DNA of the CDR3 is TGTGCCAGCGGGATGGGAATGAACACTGAAGCTTTCTTT.

The chain joins TRBV7-9 to TRBJ2-7; 7 nucleotides line up with TRBD1. After removal of 4 bases from V and 6 bases from J, the junction contained 3 bases not matched to a gene. The CDR3 is 12 residues long. Per germline, CDR1 SEHNR and CDR2 FQNEAQ (reference sequence). This CDR3 reads CASSSDRVEQYF. The CDR3 DNA is TGTGCCAGCAGCTCCGACAGGGTCGAGCAGTACTTC. The whole variable domain, remainder taken from reference TRBV7-9 and TRBJ2-7, is DTGVSQNPRHKITKRGQNVTFRCDPISEHNRLYWYRQTLGQGPEFLTYFQNEAQLEKSRLLSDRFSAERPKGSFSTLEIQRTEQGDSAMYLCASSSDRVEQYFGPGTRLTVT.

This clone was counted a few times. The chain is built from TRBV5-1 and TRBJ2-2, with 14 bases aligning to TRBD2. The germline CDR1 and CDR2 sequences are SGHRS and YFSETQ. With V trimmed by 2 bases and J by 5 bases, 11 bases remained unmatched. The CDR3 extends over 19 amino acids. This chain's CDR3 is CASSFPPGTSGRGTGELFF. CDR3 coding DNA: TGCGCCAGCAGCTTCCCCCCCGGGACTAGCGGGAGAGGGACCGGGGAGCTGTTTTTT.

This clone occurred a few times. The chain has TRBV30 and TRBJ2-6; D perhaps matches TRBD2 (6 bases). CDR3 length equals 14 residues. The V and J ends lost 4 bases and 4 bases respectively, with 11 bases between them. In germline, CDR1 is GTSNPN, CDR2 SVGIG (reference sequence). This CDR3 reads CAWTLGRGANVLTF. The CDR3 DNA sequence: TGTGCCTGGACGTTGGGGAGGGGGGCCAACGTCCTGACTTTC.

The gene calls are TRBV9 and TRBJ2-3; 9 bases match TRBD1. The V and J ends lost 10 bases and 0 bases, in that order; junction bases with no gene match: 6. From germline, CDR1 is SGDLS and CDR2 YYNGEE. CDR3 length: 14 residues. The CDR3 DNA follows: TGTGCCGGCTCCGGGACAGGGAGCACAGATACGCAGTATTTT. Translated: CAGSGTGSTDTQYF.

The V gene is TRBV27, the J gene TRBJ2-7; D is perhaps TRBD1 (5 bases). CDR3 length: 12 amino acids. The V end was cut by 5 bases, the J end by 4 bases, with 9 bases between. Per the germline V gene, CDR1 is MNHEY and CDR2 is SMNVEV (reference sequence). CDR3: CASSPTGYEQYF. CDR3 sequence (DNA): TGTGCCAGCAGTCCCACAGGATACGAGCAGTACTTC.

The rearrangement uses TRBV27 and TRBJ2-7; D unclear. Germline V gives CDR1 MNHEY, CDR2 SMNVEV (reference sequence). Deletions cut 3 bases from V and 2 bases from J, with 8 bases between. The CDR3 extends over 13 amino acids. The CDR3 spells CASSFAATYEQYF. The CDR3 DNA sequence: TGTGCCAGCAGTTTTGCGGCTACCTACGAGCAGTACTTC.

The chain is built from TRBV27 and TRBJ1-5, with D uncertain. The CDR3 has 16 amino acids. With 5 bases removed from V and 7 bases from J, the gap between germline ends came to 21 bases. The germline V gene encodes CDR1 MNHEY and CDR2 SMNVEV (reference sequence). CDR3 residues: CASSLVPDKIGQPQHF. CDR3 DNA sequence: TGTGCCAGCAGTCTCGTTCCTGACAAAATAGGGCAGCCCCAGCATTTT.

In regard to this clone: Its ends do not fully match the called genes, so a read error is possible. CDR3 sequence: CASTPGLAAETQYF. The DNA for the CDR3 is TGTGCTAGCACCCCGGGACTAGCGGCGGAGACCCAGTACTTC. This chain joins TRBV7-7 and TRBJ2-5, with 11 bases aligning to TRBD2. The CDR3 consists of 14 residues. The germline V gene encodes CDR1 SSHAT and CDR2 FNYEAQ (reference sequence).

The chain uses TRBV2 and TRBJ1-2; the match to TRBD1 covers 10 bases. This CDR3 region has 13 residues. Germline CDR1 reads SNHLY; CDR2 reads FYNNEI. The V gene end was trimmed by 1 base and the J gene end by 8 bases; junction bases not matched to a gene: 1. The CDR3 here is CASSEGTGGGYTF. The CDR3 DNA reads TGTGCCAGCAGTGAAGGGACAGGGGGAGGCTACACCTTC.

This clone was seen only a few times. The chain has TRBV7-9 and TRBJ2-7, with D possibly being TRBD2 (6 bases). V shed 6 bases and J shed 0 bases, with 12 bases lying between them. The V gene's germline CDR1 is SEHNR and CDR2 FQNEAQ (reference sequence). The CDR3 has 14 amino acids. CDR3 sequence reads: CASRRDSISYEQYF. The CDR3 coding sequence is TGTGCCAGCAGAAGGGACTCAATCTCCTACGAGCAGTACTTC. Combining the CDR3 with reference TRBV7-9 and TRBJ2-7 gives the whole variable domain DTGVSQNPRHKITKRGQNVTFRCDPISEHNRLYWYRQTLGQGPEFLTYFQNEAQLEKSRLLSDRFSAERPKGSFSTLEIQRTEQGDSAMYLCASRRDSISYEQYFGPGTRLTVT.

The V call is TRBV5-1, the J call TRBJ2-3; 11 bases map to TRBD1. Germline-derived CDR1 and CDR2 are SGHRS and YFSETQ. V lost 4 bases, J lost 4 bases, and 2 bases stayed unmatched. This CDR3 spans 14 amino acids. CDR3 amino acids: CASSQGQGADTQYF. The CDR3 coding sequence is TGCGCCAGCAGCCAGGGACAGGGGGCAGATACGCAGTATTTT.